Shown below are 20 T cell receptor beta chains from a single sample sequenced in a study of cytomegalovirus exposure and HLA in healthy donors. With 60 Vbeta and 13 Jbeta primers, the PCR was carried out. Data came from immunoSEQ multiplex PCR; TCRdb stores just in-frame clones and leaves some out. The repertoire has more than 90,000 clones, about two thirds of them found once; the top ten carry approximately 9.4%. Sequencing used PBMCs. These receptors all stem from a young man in good health and CMV-seropositive.

This sequence joins TRBV11-3 and TRBJ1-1; D might be TRBD1 (5 bases). The CDR3 is 16 amino acids. Germline loops: CDR1 SGHNT, CDR2 YENEEA. Trimming left V 5 bases short and J 4 bases short, with 20 bases between. CDR3 amino acids: CASSPPQGWGVTEAFF. CDR3 in DNA: TGTGCCAGCAGCCCCCCCCAAGGATGGGGGGTCACTGAAGCTTTCTTT.

This clone was picked up a small number of times. The CDR3 DNA follows: TGCGCCAGCAGCTTCGGCAGGTCACAAGAGACCCAGTACTTC. This sequence encodes CASSFGRSQETQYF. J is TRBJ2-5 and V is TRBV5-1, with D hard to call. V lost 2 bases and J lost 2, with 10 bases in between. The germline gives CDR1 SGHRS, CDR2 YFSETQ. CDR3 length: 14 amino acids.

The gene calls are TRBV7-3 and TRBJ2-1; 12 bases are shared with TRBD2. Losses at the gene ends were 3 bases for V and 6 bases for J; bases not matched to a gene: 3. The CDR3 has 15 residues. Germline lookup yields CDR1 SGHTA and CDR2 FQGTGA. The CDR3 nucleotides are TGTGCCAGCAGCTTCCTAGCGGGAGGGATCAATGAGCAGTTCTTC. Translated, it gives CASSFLAGGINEQFF.

This clone appeared a few times. This sequence joins TRBV5-1 and TRBJ2-7; 13 bases are a match to TRBD2. CDR3 length: 15 residues. CDR1 is SGHRS, CDR2 YFSETQ, per germline. V lost 4 bases, J lost 3 bases, and 4 bases stayed unmatched. CDR3 sequence (DNA): TGCGCCAGCAGCCGGGGGACTAGCGGGGTCTACGAGCAGTACTTC. As protein: CASSRGTSGVYEQYF.

The chain is built from TRBV4-1 and TRBJ2-5, with D unresolved. The CDR3 runs 14 residues. CDR1 is MGHRA, CDR2 YSYEKL, per germline. V gave up 0 bases and J gave up 1 base, with 6 bases separating them. The CDR3 DNA follows: TGCGCCAGCAGCCAAGACCCGTTCCAAGAGACCCAGTACTTC. Its protein is CASSQDPFQETQYF.

A few counts support this clone. This sequence joins TRBV27 and TRBJ1-2; weak D call: TRBD1 (5 bases). The CDR3 spans 15 residues. The germline V and J ends were trimmed by 5 bases and 6 bases, with 19 bases remaining between them. CDR1 is MNHEY, CDR2 SMNVEV, per germline (reference sequence). The CDR3 DNA follows: TGTGCCAGCAGTCCGGCGGGACGGAACTGGAATGGCTACACCTTC. It encodes CASSPAGRNWNGYTF.

This clone occurred a few times. The chain employs TRBV2 and TRBJ2-7; tentative D call: TRBD2 (7 bases). V gave up 7 bases and J gave up 6 bases, with 19 bases separating them. The germline CDR1 and CDR2 sequences are SNHLY and FYNNEI. The CDR3 consists of 14 residues. CDR3 bases: TGTGCCAGCACCTCTGGGGGGGGCCTTGCCGAGCAGTACTTC. This translates into CASTSGGGLAEQYF.

This chain uses TRBV30 with TRBJ2-2; D not resolved. The CDR3 is made up of 14 amino acids. Germline values: CDR1 GTSNPN, CDR2 SVGIG (reference sequence). Trimming cost V 0 bases and J 0 bases, with 5 bases left between them. The CDR3 region has the DNA TGTGCCTGGAGTGTTCCGGCGAACACCGGGGAGCTGTTTTTT. Translation gives CAWSVPANTGELFF.

The chain carries TRBV5-1 and TRBJ2-7, with D perhaps TRBD2 (7 bases). Germline-derived CDR1 and CDR2 are SGHRS and YFSETQ. V lost 1 base and J 1 base, leaving 15 bases between the germline ends. The CDR3 consists of 16 residues. DNA for the CDR3: TGCGCCAGCAGCTTGTCTGGGGGGGCTCGGTCCTACGAGCAGTACTTC. It is translated as CASSLSGGARSYEQYF.

This clone was observed a few times. J is TRBJ2-7 and V is TRBV9; 9 positions match TRBD1. The germline gives CDR1 SGDLS, CDR2 YYNGEE. This CDR3 is built from 14 residues. Trimming cost V 0 bases and J 8 bases; bases outside gene matches: 6. CDR3 nucleotides: TGTGCCAGCAGCGTAGGCGGGGACAGGGAAAAGCAGTACTTC. Protein: CASSVGGDREKQYF.

The chain couples TRBV4-2 to TRBJ2-2; weak D call: TRBD2 (5 bases). With 1 base removed from V and 5 bases from J, the gap between germline ends came to 11 bases. Germline assignment: CDR1 LGHNA and CDR2 YNFKEQ. The CDR3 totals 15 residues. The CDR3 DNA reads TGTGCCAGCAGCCAAGTGGGTAGCGCGACCGGGGAGCTGTTTTTT. Translating it yields CASSQVGSATGELFF.

This clone was recorded a few times. The V call is TRBV29-1, the J call TRBJ1-1; D is undetermined. V dropped 4 bases and J dropped 6 bases, with 15 bases sitting between them. CDR1 is SQVTM and CDR2 is ANQGSEA in the germline V gene. The CDR3 consists of 13 residues. In DNA, the CDR3 is TGCAGCGTTGTGGGAGGTTTATTCGCTGAAGCTTTCTTT. Translated, it gives CSVVGGLFAEAFF.

The J gene is TRBJ2-5, the V gene TRBV30, with D perhaps TRBD1 (6 bases). The end of the DNA aligns better with TRBJ2-7, so the J call may be wrong. CDR1 GTSNPN and CDR2 SVGIG come from the germline V gene (reference sequence). The CDR3 consists of 13 residues. The CDR3 DNA follows: TGTGCCTGGAGCAAAACAGGGACCTACGAGCAGTACTTC. Encoded protein: CAWSKTGTYEQYF.

Notes on this clone: This sample includes further DNA sequences coding for the same CDR3. The rearrangement joins TRBV6-5 to TRBJ2-7, with TRBD1 identical over 8 bases. The length of the CDR3 is 15 residues. From germline, CDR1 is MNHEY and CDR2 SVGAGI. The V gene end was trimmed by 4 bases and the J gene end by 2 bases; junction bases not matched to a gene: 7. In DNA form, the CDR3 reads TGTGCCAGCAGTTTACGACAGGGGTCCGCCTACGAGCAGTACGTC. Protein sequence: CASSLRQGSAYEQYV.

The chain couples TRBV6-5 to TRBJ1-1, with unresolved D. Between the trimmed V and J ends, which lost 2 bases and 0 bases, there was a span of 10 bases. Germline V gives CDR1 MNHEY, CDR2 SVGAGI. This CDR3 region has 15 residues. The CDR3 DNA sequence: TGTGCCAGCAGTTACCCGGGAGCCCTGAACACTGAAGCTTTCTTT. This encodes CASSYPGALNTEAFF.

This chain uses TRBV25-1 with TRBJ1-2; 9 bases are shared with TRBD1. Germline V gene sequence: CDR1 MGHDK, CDR2 SYGVNS. CDR3 length: 14 residues. V was clipped by 6 bases and J by 12 bases; unmatched bases: 14. CDR3 region: CASRGRTGVTSDTF. CDR3 nucleotides: TGTGCCAGCAGGGGCAGGACAGGGGTAACCTCCGACACCTTC.

The chain is built from TRBV28 and TRBJ1-4; 8 nucleotides agree with TRBD1. V was clipped by 1 base and J by 7 bases; unmatched bases: 5. The germline CDR1 and CDR2 sequences are MDHEN and SYDVKM. This CDR3 has 15 residues. The CDR3 here is CASSLSGGASEKLFF. Written as DNA, the CDR3 is TGTGCCAGCAGTTTATCAGGGGGCGCTAGTGAAAAACTGTTTTTT.

The rearrangement uses TRBV13 and TRBJ2-2; TRBD2 might be the D (5 bases). The germline V gene encodes CDR1 PRHDT and CDR2 FYEKMQ (reference sequence). This CDR3 contains 16 residues. Trimming shortened V by 1 base and J by 0 bases, and 9 bases separated the two germline ends. CDR3 sequence: CASSLVSGSNTGELFF. CDR3 coding DNA: TGTGCCAGCAGCTTAGTGTCGGGGTCGAACACCGGGGAGCTGTTTTTT.

The CDR3 DNA is TGTGCCACCGGGGAGAACACTGAAGCTTTCTTT. This translates into CATGENTEAFF. The gene calls are TRBV28 and TRBJ1-1, with D uncertain. V lost 10 bases, J lost 1 base, and 7 bases lay in between. The CDR3 totals 11 residues. From germline, CDR1 is MDHEN and CDR2 SYDVKM.

This clone showed up just once. The chain links TRBV5-1 to TRBJ2-1; 8 bases map to TRBD2. With 0 bases clipped from V and 5 bases from J, the junction kept 4 bases outside the gene matches. The CDR3 covers 15 residues. Germline CDR1 SGHRS, CDR2 YFSETQ. CDR3 nucleotide sequence: TGCGCCAGCAGCTTGGATCCAGCGGGGGACAATGAGCAGTTCTTC. Residues: CASSLDPAGDNEQFF.